A single sample gave rise to the 17 T cell receptor beta chains below, sequenced in a study of T-cell reconstitution after alpha-beta-depleted transplantation in children. TCRbeta library construction was performed incorporating unique molecular identifiers. One entry per CDR3 protein results from TCRdb running MiXCR on the PCR reads. This sample has 190,000 or so distinct CDR3 sequences; about 14% occur once, and the top ten carry under 15%. This material consisted of PBMCs from the stem cell graft donor, taken from the stem cell graft. The origin of the receptors is a human donor who donated a stem cell graft to a child with acute lymphoblastic leukemia.

This clonotype has at least ten counts. This CDR3 is CASSPVNSPLHF. The DNA for the CDR3 is TGTGCCAGCAGCCCTGTTAATTCACCCCTCCACTTT. The V and J genes are TRBV6-5 and TRBJ1-6, with D hard to call. The germline V gene encodes CDR1 MNHEY and CDR2 SVGAGI. This CDR3 region has 12 residues. V was trimmed by 6 bases and J by 6 bases, leaving 6 bases between them.

In regard to this clonotype: A read error is possible here, since a much larger clone lies one base away. The chain carries TRBV5-1 and TRBJ2-7; D unresolved. Germline values: CDR1 SGHRS, CDR2 YFSETQ. The CDR3 consists of 14 residues. The CDR3 coding sequence is TGCGCCAGCAGCTTGGATCGAGGTTACTACGAGCACTACTTC. This sequence encodes CASSLDRGYYEHYF.

The chain couples TRBV7-2 to TRBJ2-7; no clear D. Germline CDR1 SGHTA, CDR2 FQGNSA. V was pared by 2 bases and J by 5 bases, with 19 bases between. CDR3 size: 16 residues. CDR3 coding DNA: TGTGCCAGCAGCTTATCAGGACCCCCTTTCCAGAACGAGCAGTACTTC. It specifies CASSLSGPPFQNEQYF.

This clonotype was recorded at least ten times. The chain carries TRBV27 and TRBJ2-3, with D tentatively TRBD2 (5 bases). The CDR3 sequence is 14 residues long. V dropped 7 bases and J dropped 0 bases, with 11 bases sitting between them. Germline-derived CDR1 and CDR2 are MNHEY and SMNVEV (reference sequence). This CDR3 reads CASNHPGSTDTQYF. The CDR3 nucleotides read TGTGCCAGCAACCATCCGGGGAGCACAGATACGCAGTATTTT.

Notes on this clonotype: One base away lies a much larger clone, so this may be a sequencing read error. V usage is TRBV7-8 and J usage is TRBJ2-1; no clear D. This CDR3 spans 16 amino acids. Germline V CDR1 and CDR2: SGHVS, FQNEAQ. V lost 6 bases to trimming and J lost 5 bases, with 20 bases between them. DNA of the CDR3: TGTGCCAGCAGACTGGACCACGGGCTTGTTAACAATGAGCAGTTCTTC. Amino acid sequence: CASRLDHGLVNNEQFF.

This chain connects TRBV20-1 to TRBJ2-7, with TRBD1 as a possible D gene (6 bases). CDR1 is DFQATT, CDR2 SNEGSKA, per germline (reference sequence). V lost 2 bases, J lost 3 bases, and 14 bases lay in between. CDR3 length equals 14 residues. DNA for the CDR3: TGCAGTGCTAGAACCCCCCGGGACATCTACGAGCAGTACTTC. Translated: CSARTPRDIYEQYF.

This clonotype was recorded many times. The chain links TRBV3-1 to TRBJ2-2; 10 bases are a match to TRBD1. There are 16 residues in the CDR3. V was pared by 1 base and J by 1 base, with 0 bases of the junction left unmatched. Germline assignment: CDR1 LGHDT and CDR2 YNNKEL (reference sequence). The CDR3 here is CASSQGTGGNTGELFF. The CDR3 nucleotides read TGTGCCAGCAGCCAAGGGACAGGGGGGAACACCGGGGAGCTGTTTTTT.

This clonotype was counted at least ten times. This chain connects TRBV7-2 to TRBJ2-3; D possibly corresponds to TRBD1 (6 bases). CDR1 SGHTA and CDR2 FQGNSA come from the germline V gene. This CDR3 region has 14 residues. V shed 1 base and J shed 5 bases, with 10 bases lying between them. The CDR3 coding sequence is TGTGCCAGCAGCTTAGTAGTAGGGGGAGATACGCAGTATTTT. This sequence encodes CASSLVVGGDTQYF.

This clonotype was recorded many times. CDR3 residues: CASSHPAKNTGELFF. In nucleotides, the CDR3 is TGTGCCAGCAGCCATCCTGCGAAGAACACCGGGGAGCTGTTTTTT. The chain couples TRBV12-3 or TRBV12-4 to TRBJ2-2; the D is unclear. V lost 6 bases and J lost 1, with 12 bases in between. The CDR3 loop spans 15 amino acids.

The chain recombines TRBV29-1 with TRBJ2-7, with D perhaps matching TRBD1 (6 bases). Per the germline V gene, CDR1 is SQVTM and CDR2 is ANQGSEA. The CDR3 loop spans 13 amino acids. Trimming stripped 5 bases from V and 2 bases from J, with 13 bases between. This CDR3 is CSVRDRLPYEQYF. In nucleotides, the CDR3 is TGCAGCGTTCGCGACAGGCTACCCTACGAGCAGTACTTC.

This clonotype was seen ten or more times. This chain links TRBV30 with TRBJ2-3; 8 bases are shared with TRBD1. Germline values: CDR1 GTSNPN, CDR2 SVGIG (reference sequence). The CDR3 is 14 amino acids. Trimming took 8 bases from V and 1 from J; bases not matched to a gene: 8. The CDR3 region has the DNA TGTGCCGGGGCAGGGGGCGAGGGCACAGATACGCAGTATTTT. Protein product: CAGAGGEGTDTQYF.

This clonotype was counted ten times or more. The rearrangement links TRBV27 to TRBJ2-3; D perhaps matches TRBD2 (6 bases). Trimming pared 6 bases from V and 4 bases from J, leaving 11 bases between. The length of the CDR3 is 13 residues. Germline CDR1 and CDR2: MNHEY and SMNVEV (reference sequence). The CDR3: CASRSTGADTQYF. DNA for the CDR3: TGTGCCAGCAGGTCCACGGGGGCAGATACGCAGTATTTT.

The chain uses TRBV7-9 and TRBJ1-1; the D is unclear. Germline lookup yields CDR1 SEHNR and CDR2 FQNEAQ (reference sequence). V dropped 2 bases and J dropped 1 base, with 8 bases sitting between them. The CDR3 covers 14 residues. CDR3 sequence reads: CASSLRDQNTEAFF. As DNA, the CDR3 is TGTGCCAGCAGCTTAAGAGATCAGAACACTGAAGCTTTCTTT.

This clonotype was observed many times. The chain carries TRBV11-2 and TRBJ2-1; 7 bases match TRBD2. The J segment lost 8 bases and the V segment lost 1 base, leaving 8 bases of the junction unmatched. The CDR3 totals 15 residues. The germline gives CDR1 SGHAT, CDR2 FQNNGV. CDR3 sequence (DNA): TGTGCCAGCAGCTTAGGGGCGGGAGAGGTTTATGAGCAGTTCTTC. This sequence encodes CASSLGAGEVYEQFF.

This clonotype was seen ten or more times. The V gene is TRBV5-1, the J gene TRBJ2-3; possibly TRBD2 for D (7 bases). CDR1 and CDR2 (germline): SGHRS, YFSETQ. The CDR3 consists of 17 residues. Trimming removed 2 bases from V and 4 bases from J, with 20 bases in between. The CDR3 coding sequence is TGCGCCAGCAGCTTCGGCGGTTTGGGGGGGGGCCCAGATACGCAGTATTTT. Translation: CASSFGGLGGGPDTQYF.

A few counts support this clonotype. This chain connects TRBV11-2 to TRBJ1-4, with a possible D match to TRBD1 (6 bases). Looked up from germline, CDR1 is SGHAT and CDR2 is FQNNGV. The CDR3 spans 14 residues. V lost 4 bases to trimming and J lost 8 bases, with 14 bases between them. CDR3 amino acids: CASSSHTGGEKLFF. For the CDR3, the DNA is TGTGCCAGCAGCTCCCATACCGGGGGCGAAAAACTGTTTTTT.

This rearrangement joins TRBV11-3 to TRBJ1-3, with 9 bases that match TRBD1. Germline V lookup: CDR1 SGHNT, CDR2 YENEEA. J was trimmed by 2 bases and V by 5 bases; bases with no gene match: 10. The CDR3 spans 17 residues. CDR3 coding DNA: TGTGCCAGCAGCACCAACCGGGACAGGGAACCTGGAAACACCATATATTTT. Amino acid sequence: CASSTNRDREPGNTIYF.